The 10 T cell receptor beta chains reported below all come from one sample, sequenced in a study of blood T cell repertoires in COVID-19 (TCRdb year 2020). Library prep was done by the immunoSEQ multiplex PCR assay. This is the immuneACCESS table as TCRdb keeps it, with only in-frame sequences that have V and J called. A part of the clones is gone; compared with another copy, unresolved V genes explain less than half, and the rest is unexplained. Across this sample there are tens of thousands of clones, with 83% seen only once. The top ten clonotypes cover 25% to 30% of the sample. The sequenced sample was peripheral blood. Receptors originate from a woman of 80 years or more with acute or convalescent COVID-19.

The chain carries TRBV4-3 and TRBJ2-2; D gene unclear. Germline values: CDR1 LGHNA, CDR2 YSLEER. The V gene lost 0 bases and the J gene lost 2 bases, with 16 bases spanning the gap. This CDR3 has 18 amino acids. CDR3 sequence reads: CASSQDIIRSINTGELFF. The CDR3 region has the DNA TGCGCCAGCAGCCAAGATATCATTCGGAGTATTAACACCGGGGAGCTGTTTTTT.

The chain recombines TRBV11-3 with TRBJ2-7; D perhaps matches TRBD2 (6 bases). Germline V CDR1 and CDR2: SGHNT, YENEEA. V lost 1 base and J 3 bases, leaving 7 bases between the germline ends. This CDR3 has 13 residues. In DNA, the CDR3 is TGTGCCAGCAGCTTAGGCGGGGTCTACGAGCAGTACTTC. Translating gives CASSLGGVYEQYF.

This clone was recorded once. The chain uses TRBV27 and TRBJ2-5, with 7 bases fitting TRBD2. CDR1 and CDR2 from the germline V gene are MNHEY and SMNVEV (reference sequence). The ends lost 4 bases at V and 5 bases at J; junction bases unmatched: 16. CDR3 size: 17 residues. CDR3 amino acids: CASSSTPMGGGPETQYF. As DNA, the CDR3 is TGTGCCAGCAGTTCTACCCCCATGGGGGGAGGGCCGGAGACCCAGTACTTC.

V gene TRBV7-3 combines with J gene TRBJ1-1, with D possibly being TRBD1 (6 bases). This CDR3 has 14 amino acids. The V and J ends lost 4 bases and 6 bases respectively, with 15 bases between them. Germline CDR1 and CDR2: SGHTA and FQGTGA. The CDR3, as DNA: TGTGCCAGCAGCTACTCCGGGACACACCCTGAAGCTTTCTTT. Encoded protein: CASSYSGTHPEAFF.

As DNA, the CDR3 is TGTGCCAGCAGTGAAGGTCCGGGACAGAGCTCTGGGGCCAACGTCCTGACTTTC. Protein product: CASSEGPGQSSGANVLTF. The chain employs TRBV2 and TRBJ2-6; 7 bases align to TRBD1. Germline CDR1 is SNHLY and CDR2 is FYNNEI. V lost 1 base, J lost 0 bases, and 6 bases stayed unmatched. The CDR3 loop spans 18 amino acids. The full variable domain, completed using reference TRBV2 and TRBJ2-6, is EPEVTQTPSHQVTQMGQEVILRCVPISNHLYFYWYRQILGQKVEFLVSFYNNEISEKSEIFDDQFSVERPDGSNFTLKIRSTKLEDSAMYFCASSEGPGQSSGANVLTFGAGSRLTVL.

The gene calls are TRBV6-6 and TRBJ1-4; D not resolved. Per germline, CDR1 MNHNY and CDR2 SVGAGI (reference sequence). CDR3 length: 14 residues. V was shortened by 2 bases and J by 10 bases, with 14 bases between the two germline ends. In DNA form, the CDR3 reads TGTGCCAGCAGTTACGGGGATCGGGGTGGAAAACTGTTTTTT. As protein: CASSYGDRGGKLFF.

V usage is TRBV4-1 and J usage is TRBJ2-3; 8 bases are a match to TRBD2. The CDR3 totals 18 residues. The V gene end was trimmed by 1 base and the J gene end by 5 bases; junction bases not matched to a gene: 14. The V gene's germline CDR1 is MGHRA and CDR2 YSYEKL. CDR3 amino acids: CASSQGFSSGSPGDTQYF. The CDR3 DNA reads TGCGCCAGCAGCCAAGGGTTCTCCAGCGGGAGCCCCGGAGATACGCAGTATTTT.

The rearrangement uses TRBV23-1 and TRBJ1-5; 7 bases are shared with TRBD1. TRBV23-1 is placed among ORFs of uncertain function. With 6 bases clipped from V and 0 bases from J, the junction kept 26 bases outside the gene matches. There are 22 residues in the CDR3. The CDR3 sequence: CASRPKGQRKRLYLYSNQPQHF. CDR3 in DNA: TGCGCCAGCAGACCAAAGGGACAGCGGAAAAGGTTATATCTTTATAGCAATCAGCCCCAGCATTTT.

The gene calls are TRBV3-1 (or the pseudogene TRBV3-2) and TRBJ2-1, with 9 bases that match TRBD1. The CDR3 is made up of 12 amino acids. J was trimmed by 10 bases and V by 4 bases; bases with no gene match: 2. Germline CDR1 and CDR2: LGHDT and YNNKEL (reference sequence). In DNA form, the CDR3 reads TGTGCCAGCAGCCGGACAGGGGCCGAGCAGTTCTTC. Translated, it gives CASSRTGAEQFF.

The chain employs TRBV6-5 and TRBJ2-6; D is ambiguous. V was pared by 2 bases and J by 0 bases, with 2 bases between. This CDR3 is built from 14 residues. The germline CDR1 and CDR2 sequences are MNHEY and SVGAGI. The CDR3 loop is CASSYLSGANVLTF. CDR3 nucleotide sequence: TGTGCCAGCAGTTACCTCTCTGGGGCCAACGTCCTGACTTTC.